This is a list of T cell receptor beta chains from one sample in a study of monozygotic twins with inflammatory bowel disease. TCRdb re-called the 5' RACE reads, yielding one record per CDR3 amino acid sequence without DNA. The listing contains about 380,000 distinct CDR3 sequences. Material for sequencing was blood. The source is a human donor with ulcerative colitis or Crohn's disease, or a healthy co-twin of an affected twin (not recorded which). Each CDR3 is given with its conserved first and last residue.

J	V	CDR3
TRBJ2-4	TRBV4-1	CASSQDPRGLAKNIQYF
TRBJ2-2	TRBV7-8	CASSLVKGWRNTGELFF
TRBJ1-4	TRBV2	CASSLQGEKPFF
TRBJ2-1	TRBV5-1	CASSAGQGRGNEQFF
TRBJ2-4	TRBV18	CASSPPLGLAKNIQYF
TRBJ1-6	TRBV5-1	CASSHGGGSSYNSPLHF
TRBJ1-4	TRBV18	CASSPWDRVATNEKLFF
TRBJ2-3	TRBV7-7	CASSLGGSFTDTQYF
TRBJ2-5	TRBV20-1	CSAPPTSGIETQYF
TRBJ2-5	TRBV30	CALRTGQETQYF
TRBJ1-4	TRBV7-6	CASSLEGTGNEKLFF
TRBJ2-1	TRBV11-2	CASSHTGTGRNEQFF
TRBJ1-5	TRBV18	CASSRGTGDNQPQHF
TRBJ2-3	TRBV9	CASSVAPGTGSDTQYF
TRBJ1-2	TRBV6-1	CASSKRTGARWNYGYTF
TRBJ2-6	TRBV29-1	CSAARGAGANVLTF
TRBJ2-3	TRBV20-1	CSAEDRAGTDTQYF
TRBJ2-3	TRBV5-4	CASSLARAARDTQYF
TRBJ2-7	TRBV14	CASSQGTVYEQYF
TRBJ2-1	TRBV18	CASSPNQWDNEQFF
TRBJ2-1	TRBV11-3	CASSKNRDRAYNEQFF
TRBJ2-7	TRBV12-5	CASGSPGTGYYEQYF
TRBJ2-7	TRBV20-1	CSASSSGGGLSYEQYF
TRBJ1-2	TRBV5-6	CASRRGQNYGYTF
TRBJ1-2	TRBV4-3	CASSQVVSQSYGYTF
TRBJ2-2	TRBV12-3/TRBV12-4	CASSLSGGRGELFF
TRBJ2-1	TRBV4-3	CASSQDVYNEQFF
TRBJ2-5	TRBV6-2/TRBV6-3	CSSSTRTEETQYF
TRBJ2-7	TRBV5-1	CASSPEGGGGSYEQYF
TRBJ1-4	TRBV12-3/TRBV12-4	CASSSRTGANEKLFF
TRBJ2-3	TRBV7-2	CASSLTGTDTQYF
TRBJ1-2	TRBV6-1	CASSRSTDNYGYTF
TRBJ1-2	TRBV11-2	CASSPPPRGTHTNYGYTF
TRBJ2-1	TRBV10-2	CAIQGTGPWGNEQFF
TRBJ1-1	TRBV6-2/TRBV6-3	CASSYPPYSFGRDTEAFF
TRBJ1-1	TRBV9	CASSVDRGPNTEAFF
TRBJ1-2	TRBV11-1	CASSRRQTPNYGYTF
TRBJ1-5	TRBV29-1	CSVLAGWRLHF